The 28 T cell receptor beta chains in this list originate from one sample, sequenced in a study of Tregs in tolerant kidney transplant recipients. This table comes from immunoSEQ multiplex PCR, and its TCRdb copy is limited to in-frame clones, with some not included. Of under 95,000 clones in the sample, 91% were seen once. Sequenced material: Tregs from blood, taken before the transplant. The receptors originated from a human donor who received a combined kidney and bone marrow transplant.

The V gene is TRBV5-1, the J gene TRBJ1-2, with D possibly TRBD1 on 5 matching bases. Trimming pared 1 base from V and 5 bases from J, leaving 15 bases between. CDR1 and CDR2 (germline): SGHRS, YFSETQ. This CDR3 region has 15 residues. The CDR3 here is CASSLLFGGEYGYTF. The CDR3 bases are TGCGCCAGCAGCTTGTTATTCGGGGGGGAGTATGGCTACACCTTC.

The chain uses TRBV7-9 and TRBJ1-2, with TRBD1 identical over 9 bases. The V gene end was trimmed by 5 bases and the J gene end by 5 bases; junction bases not matched to a gene: 3. This CDR3 spans 13 amino acids. The germline gives CDR1 SEHNR, CDR2 FQNEAQ (reference sequence). CDR3 residues: CASSPQGAYGYTF. The CDR3 DNA reads as TGTGCCAGCAGCCCACAGGGGGCATATGGCTACACCTTC.

This chain joins TRBV19 and TRBJ2-3; TRBD1 matches at 9 bases. The germline CDR1 and CDR2 sequences are LNHDA and SQIVND (reference sequence). CDR3 length: 17 residues. With V trimmed by 8 bases and J by 5 bases, 17 bases remained unmatched. CDR3 sequence: CASPKGVLGQGVDTQYF. The CDR3 DNA reads as TGTGCCAGTCCAAAGGGGGTTTTGGGACAGGGAGTAGATACGCAGTATTTT.

J is TRBJ1-1 and V is TRBV5-1, with 7 bases matching TRBD1. Trimming removed 3 bases from V and 1 base from J; junction bases left unmatched: 0. CDR3 length: 13 residues. Per germline, CDR1 SGHRS and CDR2 YFSETQ. The CDR3 region is CASSWDRNTEAFF. CDR3 in DNA: TGCGCCAGCAGCTGGGACAGGAACACTGAAGCTTTCTTT.

The sample holds a few counts of this clone. Other DNA variants within this sample encode the same CDR3. This chain joins TRBV19 and TRBJ1-3, with D hard to call. The CDR3 runs to 13 residues. The germline gives CDR1 LNHDA, CDR2 SQIVND (reference sequence). V lost 5 bases, J lost 5 bases, and 10 bases lay in between. The CDR3 sequence is CASSSNGRNTIYF. Here the CDR3 DNA reads TGTGCCAGTAGTTCAAACGGGAGAAACACCATATATTTT.

The count of this clone is one. The chain is built from TRBV7-3 and TRBJ2-1, with TRBD2 matching over 14 bases. The junction had 4 bases not matched to a gene; V was cut back by 3 bases and J by 9 bases. Germline V gene sequence: CDR1 SGHTA, CDR2 FQGTGA. The CDR3 length is 15 residues. The CDR3 DNA follows: TGTGCCAGCAGCTTCAAGACTAGCGGGAGGGCTGAGCAGTTCTTC. Its translation is CASSFKTSGRAEQFF. Full variable domain (rest looked up from reference TRBV7-3 and TRBJ2-1): GAGVSQTPSNKVTEKGKYVELRCDPISGHTALYWYRQSLGQGPEFLIYFQGTGAADDSGLPNDRFFAVRPEGSVSTLKIQRTERGDSAVYLCASSFKTSGRAEQFFGPGTRLTVL.

The J gene is TRBJ2-1, the V gene TRBV7-2, with 8 bases that match TRBD1. The ends lost 4 bases at V and 13 bases at J; junction bases unmatched: 3. CDR3 length: 11 amino acids. CDR1 is SGHTA, CDR2 FQGNSA, per germline. CDR3 sequence (DNA): TGTGCCAGCAGCTCGGGACAGGTCCAGTTCTTC. Translation: CASSSGQVQFF.

The J gene is TRBJ2-2, the V gene TRBV7-2; D ambiguous. V lost 5 bases, J lost 5 bases, and 9 bases lay in between. Germline loops: CDR1 SGHTA, CDR2 FQGNSA. This CDR3 is 13 amino acids long. CDR3 protein: CASSLARTGELFF. DNA of the CDR3: TGTGCCAGCAGCCTGGCGCGAACCGGGGAGCTGTTTTTT.

This clone was picked up one time. This sequence joins TRBV7-2 and TRBJ1-3, with D possibly being TRBD1 (5 bases). The ends were cut back, 3 bases at V and 0 bases at J, with 9 bases in the middle. The CDR3 length is 15 residues. The germline V gene has CDR1 SGHTA and CDR2 FQGNSA. CDR3 nucleotides: TGTGCCAGCAGCTTGGGGGGGACCTCTGGAAACACCATATATTTT. It translates to CASSLGGTSGNTIYF. The full variable domain, its missing parts supplied by reference TRBV7-2 and TRBJ1-3, is GAGVSQSPSNKVTEKGKDVELRCDPISGHTALYWYRQSLGQGLEFLIYFQGNSAPDKSGLPSDRFSAERTGGSVSTLTIQRTQQEDSAVYLCASSLGGTSGNTIYFGEGSWLTVV.

The CDR3 spells CASAEGFADTQYF. The CDR3 nucleotides read TGTGCCAGTGCGGAGGGGTTCGCAGATACGCAGTATTTT. This sequence joins TRBV5-4 and TRBJ2-3, with a possible D match to TRBD2 (6 bases). The V end was cut by 8 bases, the J end by 4 bases, with 14 bases between. CDR1 is SGHNT and CDR2 is YYREEE in the germline V gene (reference sequence). The CDR3 has 13 amino acids.

This clone occurred once. The chain uses TRBV5-1 and TRBJ2-3; 11 nucleotides agree with TRBD2. The CDR3 is 15 residues long. From germline, CDR1 is SGHRS and CDR2 YFSETQ. V lost 4 bases, J lost 4 bases, and 5 bases stayed unmatched. The DNA for the CDR3 is TGCGCCAGCAGCAGCGCTAGCGGGAGGTCAGATACGCAGTATTTT. Protein product: CASSSASGRSDTQYF.

V gene TRBV10-3 combines with J gene TRBJ2-2, with D uncertain. The V gene's germline CDR1 is ENHRY and CDR2 SYGVKD. Trimming left V 2 bases short and J 2 bases short, with 0 bases between. The CDR3 is made up of 12 amino acids. The CDR3 loop is CAISENTGELFF. The CDR3, as DNA: TGTGCCATCAGTGAGAACACCGGGGAGCTGTTTTTT.

Worth noting for this clone: Its ends do not fully match the called genes, so a read error is possible. This sample includes further DNA sequences coding for the same CDR3. The chain joins TRBV2 to TRBJ1-4; a weak D match, TRBD1 (6 bases). CDR1 is SNHLY, CDR2 FYNNEI, per germline. The CDR3 spans 16 residues. DNA of the CDR3: TGCGCCAGCAGTGACGGAACAGGGCCTAGTGGGGAAAAACTGTTTTTT. Its protein is CASSDGTGPSGEKLFF.

This chain joins TRBV5-6 and TRBJ2-6; 7 nucleotides align to TRBD1. The CDR3 is 18 residues long. V lost 4 bases and J lost 1; bases outside the gene matches: 11. Germline CDR1 reads SGHDT; CDR2 reads YYEEEE. The CDR3 loop is CASSPTTGRGSGANVLTF. CDR3 coding DNA: TGTGCCAGCAGCCCGACGACAGGGAGAGGTTCTGGGGCCAACGTCCTGACTTTC.

This clone showed up just once. Other DNA sequences in the same sample also yield this CDR3. CDR3 protein: CASSPLQGNTEAFF. In DNA form, the CDR3 reads TGTGCCAGCTCACCGCTACAGGGGAACACTGAAGCTTTCTTT. J is TRBJ1-1 and V is TRBV18, with a possible D match to TRBD1 (6 bases). V lost 3 bases to trimming and J lost 1 base, with 9 bases between them. The CDR3 contains 14 residues. Germline CDR1 and CDR2: KGHSH and LQKENI. Drawing the rest from reference TRBV18 and TRBJ1-1, the complete variable domain is NAGVMQNPRHLVRRRGQEARLRCSPMKGHSHVYWYRQLPEEGLKFMVYLQKENIIDESGMPKERFSAEFPKEGPSILRIQQVVRGDSAAYFCASSPLQGNTEAFFGQGTRLTVV.

The chain is built from TRBV7-2 and TRBJ2-2, with D perhaps TRBD2 (5 bases). Germline V gene sequence: CDR1 SGHTA, CDR2 FQGNSA. The V end lost 1 base, the J end lost 1 base, and 7 bases lay between the germline ends. The CDR3 runs 15 residues. CDR3 bases: TGTGCCAGCAGCTTAGTAGGGAGGAACACCGGGGAGCTGTTTTTT. The encoded protein is CASSLVGRNTGELFF.

V usage is TRBV18 and J usage is TRBJ1-1; a possible D gene is TRBD1 (6 bases). Germline V gene sequence: CDR1 KGHSH, CDR2 LQKENI. The CDR3 loop spans 13 amino acids. Deletions cut 2 bases from V and 5 bases from J, with 9 bases between. The CDR3, as DNA: TGTGCCAGCTCACCAGAGGGGGGAACTGAAGCTTTCTTT. Translating it yields CASSPEGGTEAFF.

This clone has a handful of counts. The genes are TRBV2 and TRBJ2-1, with D tentatively TRBD2 (5 bases). Germline CDR1 is SNHLY and CDR2 is FYNNEI. The CDR3 has 17 residues. The V and J ends lost 4 bases and 3 bases respectively, with 19 bases between them. CDR3 nucleotide sequence: TGTGCCAGCAGTGTCTTGTCGCTAGCAGAAAGCTACAATGAGCAGTTCTTC. This codes for CASSVLSLAESYNEQFF.

The chain carries TRBV11-2 and TRBJ1-1; D is perhaps TRBD1 (5 bases). V was clipped by 0 bases and J by 7 bases, with 9 bases between them. CDR1 is SGHAT and CDR2 is FQNNGV in the germline V gene. There are 13 residues in the CDR3. CDR3 amino acids: CASSLDRRGEAFF. CDR3 DNA sequence: TGTGCCAGCAGCTTAGATCGGAGGGGTGAAGCTTTCTTT.

The CDR3, as DNA: TGTGCCAGCAGCCAACGACAGGACGAAGAGACCCAGTACTTC. This gives the protein CASSQRQDEETQYF. This chain joins TRBV7-2 and TRBJ2-5; a possible D gene is TRBD1 (6 bases). CDR3 length: 14 amino acids. The germline V gene has CDR1 SGHTA and CDR2 FQGNSA. Trimming left V 5 bases short and J 3 bases short, with 13 bases between.

The rearrangement joins TRBV13 to TRBJ1-5; D is unclear. Germline CDR1 reads PRHDT; CDR2 reads FYEKMQ (reference sequence). The CDR3 spans 12 residues. V lost 1 base to trimming and J lost 4 bases, with 2 bases between them. CDR3 nucleotide sequence: TGTGCCAGCAGCTTAGCGAATCAGCCCCAGCATTTT. It translates to CASSLANQPQHF.

V is TRBV19 and J is TRBJ1-1; D possibly corresponds to TRBD1 (5 bases). V dropped 3 bases and J dropped 1 base, with 9 bases sitting between them. CDR3 length: 14 amino acids. Germline V gene lookup returns CDR1 LNHDA and CDR2 SQIVND (reference sequence). The CDR3 region is CASSILQGNTEAFF. The CDR3 DNA sequence: TGTGCCAGTAGTATTCTTCAGGGGAACACTGAAGCTTTCTTT.

Here the CDR3 reads CASSYSWVSREQYF. CDR3 nucleotide sequence: TGTGCCAGCAGTTACTCGTGGGTATCGCGTGAGCAGTACTTC. The genes are TRBV6-5 and TRBJ2-5; D is uncertain. This CDR3 comprises 14 residues. From germline, CDR1 is MNHEY and CDR2 SVGAGI. V dropped 0 bases and J dropped 11 bases, with 16 bases sitting between them.

CDR3 residues: CASSPLASNYGYTF. The CDR3 coding sequence is TGTGCCAGCAGCCCTCTCGCATCTAACTATGGCTACACCTTC. The rearrangement uses TRBV5-5 and TRBJ1-2, with D uncertain. Germline assignment: CDR1 SGHKS and CDR2 YYEKEE (reference sequence). Trimming shortened V by 4 bases and J by 0 bases, and 10 bases separated the two germline ends. The CDR3 totals 14 residues.

The rearrangement joins TRBV5-4 to TRBJ2-7; D is undetermined. The V gene's germline CDR1 is SGHNT and CDR2 YYREEE (reference sequence). V was clipped by 5 bases and J by 0 bases, with 9 bases between them. This CDR3 spans 13 amino acids. The DNA of the CDR3 is TGTGCCAGCAGAGACCGGAGCTCCTACGAGCAGTACTTC. Translated: CASRDRSSYEQYF.

The gene calls are TRBV27 and TRBJ2-2; 11 positions agree with TRBD2. V shed 3 bases and J 4 bases; nucleotides not matched to a gene: 16. Germline V lookup: CDR1 MNHEY, CDR2 SMNVEV (reference sequence). This CDR3 is 20 amino acids long. CDR3 nucleotides: TGTGCCAGCAGTTTCTGGAGGACTAGCGGGCTCACGACTTTCACCGGGGAGCTGTTTTTT. Encoded protein: CASSFWRTSGLTTFTGELFF.

The chain employs TRBV5-1 and TRBJ2-2, with D possibly TRBD1 on 6 matching bases. Deletions cut 1 base from V and 3 bases from J, with 13 bases between. Germline values: CDR1 SGHRS, CDR2 YFSETQ. The CDR3 consists of 16 residues. The CDR3 loop is CASSLWLGADTGELFF. CDR3 coding DNA: TGCGCCAGCAGCTTGTGGTTGGGGGCAGACACCGGGGAGCTGTTTTTT.

The chain is built from TRBV4-1 and TRBJ2-5, with 9 bases fitting TRBD2. The J call is doubtful: the DNA matches TRBJ2-7 better. The CDR3 is made up of 16 amino acids. Germline V gene data show CDR1 as MGHRA and CDR2 as YSYEKL. Written as DNA, the CDR3 is TGCGCCAGCAGTAAAGGGAGTAGCGGGAGTTCCTACGAGCAGTACTTC. This gives the protein CASSKGSSGSSYEQYF.